The clone carrying this TCR beta chain was counted between two and nine times. Trimming stripped 2 bases from V and 2 bases from J, with 4 bases between. CDR1 and CDR2 (germline): KGHSY, FQNENV. The CDR3 contains 13 residues. Authors' methods: Estimates of nucleated cell counts were drawn from the amplification of reference gene primers. Produced via immunoSEQ multiplex PCR; TCRdb's table is partial and in-frame only. From that table come the V and J calls and clone size; the DNA was used to work out D and trimming. The top ten clones hold about 9.1% of a sample with 60,000 to 65,000 clones, over 75% of them seen once. The data belong to a study of blood T cell repertoires in COVID-19. Looking at the study overall: Researchers got acute and convalescent COVID-19 samples from the United States, Italy and Spain. Sources were T cells, B-cell-depleted T cells, or PBMCs; the material itself was cDNA or gDNA.

The sample consisted of peripheral blood. The rearrangement links TRBV16 to TRBJ1-3, with D unresolved. The clonotype was recovered from a woman of 80 years or more with active COVID-19. CDR3 in DNA: TGTGCCAGCAGCCAACTTACTGGAAACACCATATATTTT. Translating it yields CASSQLTGNTIYF. The variable domain in full, with the rest retrieved from reference TRBV16 and TRBJ1-3, is GEEVAQTPKHLVRGEGQKAKLYCAPIKGHSYVFWYQQVLKNEFKFLISFQNENVFDETGMPKERFSAKCLPNSPCSLEIQATKLEDSAVYFCASSQLTGNTIYFGEGSWLTVV.